The 8 T cell receptor beta chains in this list originate from one sample, sequenced in a study of HIV-infected patients and healthy controls. Antiretroviral therapy had run roughly three months, about 14 weeks, before follow-up blood collection. Whole blood was used without fractionation, so all unsorted peripheral T cells were included. Alpha and beta constant-region primers primed reverse transcription of approximately 500 ng RNA. Separate chain-specific third strand synthesis with multiplexing indices produced the alpha and beta libraries. Each CDR3 protein is one row after TCRdb ran MiXCR on the 5' RACE reads. The table has about 5,100 distinct CDR3 sequences, around 8.8% seen once. The sample here was blood, taken during antiretroviral therapy. These TCRs come from an adult with HIV infection.

This clonotype is classed as medium-sized. The genes are TRBV18 and TRBJ1-1; D uncertain. V shed 4 bases and J shed 5 bases, with 8 bases lying between them. Germline V CDR1 and CDR2: KGHSH, LQKENI. The CDR3 length is 12 residues. The CDR3 loop reads CASSQGKTEAFF. In DNA form, the CDR3 reads TGTGCCAGCTCACAAGGGAAAACTGAAGCTTTCTTT.

This clonotype was observed many times. The rearrangement joins TRBV27 to TRBJ2-1, with D possibly being TRBD2 (5 bases). Germline lookup yields CDR1 MNHEY and CDR2 SMNVEV (reference sequence). The CDR3 is 14 residues long. Trimming shortened V by 4 bases and J by 3 bases, and 10 bases separated the two germline ends. The CDR3 protein is CASSSGGDYNEQFF. Written as DNA, the CDR3 is TGTGCCAGCAGTTCTGGAGGAGACTACAATGAGCAGTTCTTC.

In its sample, this clonotype ranks as medium-sized (0.01 to 0.1%). The chain employs TRBV4-3 and TRBJ2-1; TRBD2 matches at 7 bases. J lost 2 bases, V lost 0 bases, and 1 base had no gene match. The CDR3 runs to 15 residues. Germline CDR1 reads LGHNA; CDR2 reads YSLEER. DNA of the CDR3: TGCGCCAGCAGCCAAGAAGCGGGACCCTACAATGAGCAGTTCTTC. It translates to CASSQEAGPYNEQFF.

This clonotype has ten or more counts. The chain's CDR3 is CASSRDSTRRTDTQYF. In DNA form, the CDR3 reads TGTGCCAGCAGTCGGGACTCCACGCGACGCACAGATACGCAGTATTTT. The chain has TRBV6-1 and TRBJ2-3, with a possible D match to TRBD2 (6 bases). The CDR3 has 16 amino acids. V was shortened by 5 bases and J by 1 base, with 16 bases between the two germline ends. Per germline, CDR1 MNHNS and CDR2 SASEGT.

The rearrangement links TRBV3-1 to TRBJ1-5, with 7 bases that match TRBD1. The V gene end was trimmed by 3 bases and the J gene end by 3 bases; junction bases not matched to a gene: 2. The V gene's germline CDR1 is LGHDT and CDR2 YNNKEL (reference sequence). The CDR3 totals 14 residues. The CDR3 DNA is TGTGCCAGCAGCCATGGGACAGTCAATCAGCCCCAGCATTTT. Translating it yields CASSHGTVNQPQHF. Together with reference TRBV3-1 and TRBJ1-5, the CDR3 gives the full variable domain: DTAVSQTPKYLVTQMGNDKSIKCEQNLGHDTMYWYKQDSKKFLKIMFSYNNKELIINETVPNRFSPKSPDKAHLNLHINSLELGDSAVYFCASSHGTVNQPQHFGDGTRLSIL.

This clonotype is categorized as medium-sized. V is TRBV20-1 and J is TRBJ2-3, with 7 bases aligning to TRBD2. J lost 3 bases, V lost 3 bases, and 6 bases had no gene match. Germline V CDR1 and CDR2: DFQATT, SNEGSKA (reference sequence). The CDR3 loop spans 14 amino acids. As DNA, the CDR3 is TGCAGTGCTAGGAGGCGGGAGCGGACAGATACGCAGTATTTT. Amino acids: CSARRRERTDTQYF.

The sample holds many counts of this clonotype. CDR3 region: CSAHRGDTQYF. Written as DNA, the CDR3 is TGCAGTGCTCACAGGGGAGATACGCAGTATTTT. The V and J genes are TRBV20-1 and TRBJ2-3; 7 bases line up with TRBD1. The CDR3 totals 11 residues. CDR1 and CDR2 from the germline V gene are DFQATT and SNEGSKA (reference sequence). V shed 5 bases, J shed 5 bases, and the junction held 1 base outside the gene matches.

By share, this clonotype counts as medium-sized. V usage is TRBV6-5 and J usage is TRBJ2-7; TRBD2 aligns across 7 bases. The CDR3 length is 14 residues. V dropped 2 bases and J dropped 3; count of bases not matched to a gene: 4. The germline CDR1 and CDR2 sequences are MNHEY and SVGAGI. The CDR3 DNA is TGTGCCAGCAGTTACGGGGGGGGAGGCTACGAGCAGTACTTC. This sequence encodes CASSYGGGGYEQYF.